The clone carrying this T cell receptor (beta chain) was seen once. The junction departs from the called germline gene at one end, perhaps through a read error. There are 16 residues in the CDR3. Per germline, CDR1 SSHAT and CDR2 FNYEAQ (reference sequence). These data come from a study of blood T cell repertoires in COVID-19. Study as a whole: The United States, Italy and Spain were the sources of the acute and convalescent COVID-19 samples. From T cells, B-cell-depleted T cells, or PBMCs came the material, which was cDNA or gDNA.

Original handling: Counts of nucleated cells, estimated from reference gene primer amplification, were obtained. Assay: immunoSEQ multiplex PCR; the TCRdb copy retains only in-frame clones and omits some. D and trimming were read from the DNA, whereas the V and J calls and clone size are those reported in that table. The sample carries more than 95,000 clones, 83% recorded once. The clonotype was recovered from a young man with acute or convalescent COVID-19. The J gene is TRBJ1-2, the V gene TRBV7-7; D is possibly TRBD1 (6 bases). The source material was peripheral blood. The chain's CDR3 is CASSIPTGKRRYGYTF. The CDR3 bases are TGTGCTAGCAGCATCCCGACAGGAAAAAGACGCTATGGCTACACCTTC.